The rows below give T cell receptor beta chains drawn from one sample of a study of cytomegalovirus exposure and HLA in healthy donors. Generated by immunoSEQ multiplex PCR, the TCRdb table keeps only in-frame clones and is missing some. The top ten hold approximately 0.23% of the sample, which has fewer than 200,000 clones, about 90% seen once. The sequencing input was PBMCs. These TCRs come from a girl under three years old in good health and CMV-seronegative. CDR3s include the opening cysteine and the closing phenylalanine or tryptophan. The D gene is left open where the match is weak. Some rows have no size entry. The others give once, few or many, or a class for an expanded clone.

d_gene,len,j_gene,abundance,v_gene,CDR3nt,CDR3aa
TRBD2,16,TRBJ2-5,-,TRBV5-1,TGCGCCAGCAGCTTGGGGTCGGGGGGGGCCCAAGAGACCCAGTACTTC,CASSLGSGGAQETQYF
-,14,TRBJ1-5,-,TRBV5-6,TGTGCCAGCAGCTTACTCACAGATCATCAGCCCCAGCATTTT,CASSLLTDHQPQHF
TRBD2,18,TRBJ2-2,-,TRBV4-3,TGCGCCAGCAGCCAATTCACTAGCGGGAGGGCCTACACCGGGGAGCTGTTTTTT,CASSQFTSGRAYTGELFF
-,13,TRBJ1-1,-,TRBV6-1,TGTGCCAGCAGAGAACGGGGGAACACTGAAGCTTTCTTT,CASRERGNTEAFF
-,14,TRBJ2-5,-,TRBV5-6,TGTGCCAGCAGCCCCCTTGAAGGGGTAGAGACCCAGTACTTC,CASSPLEGVETQYF
-,16,TRBJ1-1,once,TRBV18,TGTGCCAGCTCACCGGCGGGTCGCGGGGATAACACTGAAGCTTTCTTT,CASSPAGRGDNTEAFF
-,13,TRBJ2-3,-,TRBV4-2,TGTGCCAGCAGCCAAGATTTCGCAGATACGCAGTATTTT,CASSQDFADTQYF
TRBD2,15,TRBJ2-1,-,TRBV7-2,TGTGCCAGCAGCTTCGGACTAGCGGAGTACAATGAGCAGTTCTTC,CASSFGLAEYNEQFF
TRBD1,14,TRBJ1-5,-,TRBV18,TGTGCCAGCTCACTACAGGGGGCGCGGCAGCCCCAGCATTTT,CASSLQGARQPQHF
TRBD2,15,TRBJ2-5,-,TRBV5-1,TGCGCCAGCAGAAACGGACTAGCGGGGGAGGAGACCCAGTACTTC,CASRNGLAGEETQYF
-,17,TRBJ1-3,-,TRBV30,TGTGCCTGGAGTTTTACTAGCGTTGGGTTCTCTGGAAACACCATATATTTT,CAWSFTSVGFSGNTIYF
TRBD2,16,TRBJ2-7,-,TRBV5-1,TGCGCCAGCAGCTCCGGAGCTAGCGGGGGGCTGAACGAGCAGTACTTC,CASSSGASGGLNEQYF
TRBD1,14,TRBJ2-7,-,TRBV19,TGTGCCAGTAGTATAGGAGACAGGGCCCACGAGCAGTACTTC,CASSIGDRAHEQYF
-,13,TRBJ1-1,-,TRBV5-8,TGTGCCAGCATGACAACCATGAACACTGAAGCTTTCTTT,CASMTTMNTEAFF
TRBD2,14,TRBJ2-7,once,TRBV6-1,TGTGCCAGCAGTGAGACTAGCGGGGGATACGAGCAGTACTTC,CASSETSGGYEQYF
TRBD2,13,TRBJ2-3,-,TRBV2,TGTGCCACCAAAGCGGGGAGCACAGATACGCAGTATTTT,CATKAGSTDTQYF
TRBD2,17,TRBJ2-2,-,TRBV4-1,TGCGCCAGCAGCTGGAGACAGGGGACTAGCGGGACCGGGGAGCTGTTTTTT,CASSWRQGTSGTGELFF
-,14,TRBJ1-6,-,TRBV27,TGTGCCAGCAGTCTTACCGGGGTAGGGTCACCCCTCCACTTT,CASSLTGVGSPLHF
-,16,TRBJ2-3,-,TRBV4-3,TGCGCCAGCAGCCAAGACGAGACACCGAACACAGATACGCAGTATTTT,CASSQDETPNTDTQYF
-,15,TRBJ1-2,-,TRBV19,TGTGCCAGTAGTATAAGAGACAGCAGATACTATGGCTACACCTTC,CASSIRDSRYYGYTF
-,15,TRBJ1-2,few,TRBV5-6,TGTGCCAGCAGCTTGGCGCGGAGCGCCAACTATGGCTACACCTTC,CASSLARSANYGYTF
-,18,TRBJ1-5,-,TRBV7-3,TGTGCCAGCAGCTCCTCCCCGCAGGAGGGAGAGACAAATCAGCCCCAGCATTTT,CASSSSPQEGETNQPQHF
-,15,TRBJ1-2,-,TRBV5-8,TGTGCCAGCAGAGGGGGACACTCTCTTGGGGGTGGCTACACCTTC,CASRGGHSLGGGYTF
-,13,TRBJ1-2,-,TRBV10-3,TGTGCCATCAGTGGAGACATAAACTATGGCTACACCTTC,CAISGDINYGYTF
-,13,TRBJ2-3,-,TRBV10-3,TGTGCCATCAGCAGGGTTCTGACAGATACGCAGTATTTT,CAISRVLTDTQYF
-,12,TRBJ1-2,few,TRBV6-1,TGTGCCAGCAGCCAGGGGAACTATGGCTACACCTTC,CASSQGNYGYTF
-,14,TRBJ2-5,medium-sized,TRBV5-5,TGTGCCAGCAGCTTGGGTACAGGCAAAGAGACCCAGTACTTC,CASSLGTGKETQYF
-,16,TRBJ2-7,-,TRBV9,TGTGCCAGCAGCGTAGAAGGGACTCAGAGCTCCTACGAGCAGTACTTC,CASSVEGTQSSYEQYF
TRBD2,18,TRBJ2-5,-,TRBV9,TGTGCCAGCAGCGCTAGTCAAGGTAGCGGGAGGGCCTCAGAGACCCAGTACTTC,CASSASQGSGRASETQYF
TRBD2,16,TRBJ2-3,-,TRBV7-9,TGTGCCAGCAGCTTAGGAGGCGGGGGGGGCACAGATACGCAGTATTTT,CASSLGGGGGTDTQYF
-,17,TRBJ2-3,-,TRBV5-1,TGCGCCAGCAGCTTGGATGGTACAGGGATTAGCACAGATACGCAGTATTTT,CASSLDGTGISTDTQYF
-,13,TRBJ1-2,-,TRBV6-6,TGTGCCAGCAGAGAAGGGGGTACCTATGGCTACACCTTC,CASREGGTYGYTF
-,13,TRBJ2-5,-,TRBV7-3,TGTGCCAGCAGCCGGGGAACCCAAGAGACCCAGTACTTC,CASSRGTQETQYF